A single TCR beta chain is shown here with its context. The data belong to a study of cytotoxic CD8 clonotypes in ibrutinib-treated CLL. Unmatched junction bases numbered 10, after V lost 10 bases and J lost 0 bases. CDR3 size: 15 residues. In germline, CDR1 is SNHLY, CDR2 FYNNEI. Clones were sequenced by immunoSEQ multiplex PCR, and TCRdb holds only the in-frame ones, with some missing. Of 250,000 to 350,000 clones detected, around 69% appear once; the ten largest clones hold around 5.1%. The sequence came from a human donor with chronic lymphocytic leukemia. The chain links TRBV2 to TRBJ2-5; 8 nucleotides align to TRBD2. This material consisted of PBMCs, taken at disease progression, from a patient treated with ibrutinib. The chain's CDR3 is CATSSGGGYQETQYF. In nucleotides, the CDR3 is TGTGCCACCTCCAGCGGGGGCGGGTACCAAGAGACCCAGTACTTC.